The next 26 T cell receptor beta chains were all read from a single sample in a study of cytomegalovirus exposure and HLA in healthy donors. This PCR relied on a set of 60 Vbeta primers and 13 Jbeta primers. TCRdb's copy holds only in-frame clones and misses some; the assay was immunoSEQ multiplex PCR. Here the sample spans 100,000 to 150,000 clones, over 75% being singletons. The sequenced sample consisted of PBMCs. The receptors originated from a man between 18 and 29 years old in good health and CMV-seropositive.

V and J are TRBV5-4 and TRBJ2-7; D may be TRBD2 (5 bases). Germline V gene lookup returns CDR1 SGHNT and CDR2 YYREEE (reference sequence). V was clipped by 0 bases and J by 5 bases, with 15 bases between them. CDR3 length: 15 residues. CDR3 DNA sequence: TGTGCCAGCAGCTTGGGCGGGCCCTCTGGCGACGAGCAGTACTTC. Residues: CASSLGGPSGDEQYF.

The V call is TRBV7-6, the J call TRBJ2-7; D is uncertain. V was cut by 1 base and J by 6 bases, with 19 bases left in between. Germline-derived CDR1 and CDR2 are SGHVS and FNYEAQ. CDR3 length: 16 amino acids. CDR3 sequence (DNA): TGTGCCAGCAGCTTAGAAGCTGCTAGAGGTAGTACCGAGCAGTACTTC. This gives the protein CASSLEAARGSTEQYF.

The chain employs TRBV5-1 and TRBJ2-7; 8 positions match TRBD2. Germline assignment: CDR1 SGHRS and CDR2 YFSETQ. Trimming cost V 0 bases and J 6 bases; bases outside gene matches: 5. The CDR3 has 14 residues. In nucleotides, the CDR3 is TGCGCCAGCAGCTTGGCCACCGGGAGGGGCGAGCAGTACTTC. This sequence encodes CASSLATGRGEQYF.

The chain's CDR3 is CASSAREEQFF. The CDR3 DNA follows: TGTGCCAGCAGCGCGAGGGAGGAGCAGTTCTTC. V gene TRBV13 combines with J gene TRBJ2-1; D may be TRBD2 (5 bases). CDR3 length: 11 residues. In germline, CDR1 is PRHDT, CDR2 FYEKMQ (reference sequence). Trimming left V 5 bases short and J 10 bases short, with 9 bases between.

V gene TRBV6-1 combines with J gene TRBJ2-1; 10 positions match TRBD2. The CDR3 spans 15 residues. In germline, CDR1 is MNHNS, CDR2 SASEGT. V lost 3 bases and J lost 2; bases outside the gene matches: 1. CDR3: CASSEGTSAYNEQFF. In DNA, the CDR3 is TGTGCCAGCAGTGAGGGGACTAGCGCCTACAATGAGCAGTTCTTC.

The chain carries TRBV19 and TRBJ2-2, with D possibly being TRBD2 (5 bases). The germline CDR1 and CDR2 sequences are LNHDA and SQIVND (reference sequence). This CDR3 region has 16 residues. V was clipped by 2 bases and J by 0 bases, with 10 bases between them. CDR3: CASSIKVGTNTGELFF. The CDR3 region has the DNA TGTGCCAGTAGTATAAAGGTCGGGACGAACACCGGGGAGCTGTTTTTT.

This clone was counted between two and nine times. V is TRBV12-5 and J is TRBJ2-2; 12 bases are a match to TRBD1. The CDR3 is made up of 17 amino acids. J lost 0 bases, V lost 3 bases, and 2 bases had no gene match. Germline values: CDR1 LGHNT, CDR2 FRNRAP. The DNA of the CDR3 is TGTGCTAGTGGTTTCGGGACAGGGGGCCCGAACACCGGGGAGCTGTTTTTT. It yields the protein CASGFGTGGPNTGELFF.

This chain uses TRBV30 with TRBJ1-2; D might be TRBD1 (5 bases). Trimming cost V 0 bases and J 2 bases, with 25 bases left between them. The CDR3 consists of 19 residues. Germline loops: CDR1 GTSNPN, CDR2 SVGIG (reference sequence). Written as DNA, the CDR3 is TGTGCCTGGAGTGTTCTCTCCCGGTTACGGACACCGAAAAACTATGGCTACACCTTC. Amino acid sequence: CAWSVLSRLRTPKNYGYTF.

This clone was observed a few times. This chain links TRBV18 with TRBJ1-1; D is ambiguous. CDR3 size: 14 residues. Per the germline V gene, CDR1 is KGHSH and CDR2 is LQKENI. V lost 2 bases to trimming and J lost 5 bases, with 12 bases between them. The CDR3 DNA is TGTGCCAGCTCACCAGCCGGGAGAGGGACTGAAGCTTTCTTT. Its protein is CASSPAGRGTEAFF.

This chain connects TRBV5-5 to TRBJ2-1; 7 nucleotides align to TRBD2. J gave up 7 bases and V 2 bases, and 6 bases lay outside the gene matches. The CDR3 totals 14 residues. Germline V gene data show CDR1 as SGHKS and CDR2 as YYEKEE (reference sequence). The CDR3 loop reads CASSFRRETNEQFF. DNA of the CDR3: TGTGCCAGCAGCTTTAGGCGGGAGACGAATGAGCAGTTCTTC. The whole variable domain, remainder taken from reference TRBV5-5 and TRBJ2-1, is DAGVTQSPTHLIKTRGQQVTLRCSPISGHKSVSWYQQVLGQGPQFIFQYYEKEERGRGNFPDRFSARQFPNYSSELNVNALLLGDSALYLCASSFRRETNEQFFGPGTRLTVL.

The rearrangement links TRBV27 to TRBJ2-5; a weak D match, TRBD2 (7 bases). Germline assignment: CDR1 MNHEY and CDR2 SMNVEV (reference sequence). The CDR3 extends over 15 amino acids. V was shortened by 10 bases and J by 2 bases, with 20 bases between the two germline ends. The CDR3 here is CATGTTGSVQETQYF. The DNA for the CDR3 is TGTGCCACCGGGACTACAGGGAGTGTTCAAGAGACCCAGTACTTC.

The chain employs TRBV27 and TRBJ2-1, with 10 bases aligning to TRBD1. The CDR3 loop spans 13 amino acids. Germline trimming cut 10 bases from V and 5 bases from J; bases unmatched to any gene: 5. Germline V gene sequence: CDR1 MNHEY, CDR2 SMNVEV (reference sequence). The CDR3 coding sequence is TGTGCCATCGCCGGGACAGGGGACAATGAGCAGTTCTTC. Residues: CAIAGTGDNEQFF.

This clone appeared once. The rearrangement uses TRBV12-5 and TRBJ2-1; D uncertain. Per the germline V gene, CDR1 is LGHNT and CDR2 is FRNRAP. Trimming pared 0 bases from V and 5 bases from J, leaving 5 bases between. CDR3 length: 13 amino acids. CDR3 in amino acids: CASGLVSDNEQFF. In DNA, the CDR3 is TGTGCTAGTGGTTTGGTATCCGACAATGAGCAGTTCTTC. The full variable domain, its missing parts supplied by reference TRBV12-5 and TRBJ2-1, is DARVTQTPRHKVTEMGQEVTMRCQPILGHNTVFWYRQTMMQGLELLAYFRNRAPLDDSGMPKDRFSAEMPDATLATLKIQPSEPRDSAVYFCASGLVSDNEQFFGPGTRLTVL.

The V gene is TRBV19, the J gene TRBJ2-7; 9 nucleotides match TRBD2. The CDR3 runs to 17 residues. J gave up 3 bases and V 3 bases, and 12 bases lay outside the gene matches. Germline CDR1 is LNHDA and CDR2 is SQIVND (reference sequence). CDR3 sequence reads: CASSMKVGLAGSYEQYF. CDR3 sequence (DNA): TGTGCCAGTAGTATGAAGGTCGGGCTAGCGGGAAGCTACGAGCAGTACTTC.

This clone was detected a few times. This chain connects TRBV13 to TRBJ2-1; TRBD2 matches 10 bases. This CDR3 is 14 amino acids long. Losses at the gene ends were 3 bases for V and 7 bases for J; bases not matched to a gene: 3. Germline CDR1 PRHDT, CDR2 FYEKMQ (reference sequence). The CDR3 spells CASSLGLALNEQFF. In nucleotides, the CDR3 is TGTGCCAGCAGCTTGGGACTAGCGTTGAATGAGCAGTTCTTC.

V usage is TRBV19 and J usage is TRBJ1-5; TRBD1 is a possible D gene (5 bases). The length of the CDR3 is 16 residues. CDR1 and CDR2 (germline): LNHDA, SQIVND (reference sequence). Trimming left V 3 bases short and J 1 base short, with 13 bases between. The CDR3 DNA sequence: TGTGCCAGTAGTATTTTGGTCTCAGGGAGCAATCAGCCCCAGCATTTT. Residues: CASSILVSGSNQPQHF.

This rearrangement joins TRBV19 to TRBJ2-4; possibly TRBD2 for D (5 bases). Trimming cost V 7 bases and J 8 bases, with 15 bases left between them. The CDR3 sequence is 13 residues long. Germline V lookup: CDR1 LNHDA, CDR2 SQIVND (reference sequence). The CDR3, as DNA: TGTGCCAGTACGCACAATAACGGGGACATTCAGTACTTC. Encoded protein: CASTHNNGDIQYF.

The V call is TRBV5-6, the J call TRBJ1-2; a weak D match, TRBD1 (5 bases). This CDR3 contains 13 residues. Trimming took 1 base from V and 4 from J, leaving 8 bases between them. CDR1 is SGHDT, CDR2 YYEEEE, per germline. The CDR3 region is CASSLLQVYGYTF. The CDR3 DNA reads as TGTGCCAGCAGCTTGCTACAGGTCTATGGCTACACCTTC.

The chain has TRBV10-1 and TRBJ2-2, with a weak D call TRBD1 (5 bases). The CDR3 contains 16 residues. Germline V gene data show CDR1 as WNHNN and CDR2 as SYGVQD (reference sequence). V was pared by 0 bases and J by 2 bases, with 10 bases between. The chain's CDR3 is CASSESGRANTGELFF. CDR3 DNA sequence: TGCGCCAGCAGTGAGTCTGGCAGGGCCAACACCGGGGAGCTGTTTTTT.

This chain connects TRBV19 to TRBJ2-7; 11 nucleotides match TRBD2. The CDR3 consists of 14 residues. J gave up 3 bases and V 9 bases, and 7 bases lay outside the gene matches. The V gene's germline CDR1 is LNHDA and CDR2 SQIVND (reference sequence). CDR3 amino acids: CASRSSGRRYEQYF. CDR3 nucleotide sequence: TGTGCCAGCCGCTCTAGCGGGAGGCGCTACGAGCAGTACTTC.

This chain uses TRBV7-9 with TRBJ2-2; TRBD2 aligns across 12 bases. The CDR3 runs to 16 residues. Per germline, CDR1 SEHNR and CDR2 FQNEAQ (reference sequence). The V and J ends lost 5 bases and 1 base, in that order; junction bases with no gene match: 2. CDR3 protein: CASSATSGRNTGELFF. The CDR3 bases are TGTGCCAGCAGCGCGACTAGCGGGAGGAACACCGGGGAGCTGTTTTTT.

The CDR3 here is CASSPTDISIDEQFF. CDR3 DNA: TGCGCCAGCAGCCCTACTGACATTTCTATCGATGAGCAGTTCTTC. The rearrangement uses TRBV4-1 and TRBJ2-1, with unresolved D. CDR1 is MGHRA and CDR2 is YSYEKL in the germline V gene. With 4 bases removed from V and 8 bases from J, the gap between germline ends came to 18 bases. The CDR3 sequence is 15 residues long.

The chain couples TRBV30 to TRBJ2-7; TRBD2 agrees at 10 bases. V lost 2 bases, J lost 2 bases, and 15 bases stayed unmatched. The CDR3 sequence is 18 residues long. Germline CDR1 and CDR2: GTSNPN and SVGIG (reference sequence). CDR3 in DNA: TGTGCCTGGAGTTTCTTTCCTAGCGGGAGTCCAGGTCCCTACGAGCAGTACTTC. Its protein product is CAWSFFPSGSPGPYEQYF.

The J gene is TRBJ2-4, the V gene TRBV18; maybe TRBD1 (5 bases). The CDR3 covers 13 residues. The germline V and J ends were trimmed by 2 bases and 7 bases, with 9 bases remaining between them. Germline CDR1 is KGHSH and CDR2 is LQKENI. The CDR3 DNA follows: TGTGCCAGCTCACCAGGGGCCGAGAACATTCAGTACTTC. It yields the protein CASSPGAENIQYF.

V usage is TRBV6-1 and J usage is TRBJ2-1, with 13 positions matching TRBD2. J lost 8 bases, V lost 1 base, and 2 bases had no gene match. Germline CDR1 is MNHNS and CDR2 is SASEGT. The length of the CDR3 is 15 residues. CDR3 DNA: TGTGCCAGCAGTGAAGGGACTAGCGGGAGCGATGAGCAGTTCTTC. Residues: CASSEGTSGSDEQFF.

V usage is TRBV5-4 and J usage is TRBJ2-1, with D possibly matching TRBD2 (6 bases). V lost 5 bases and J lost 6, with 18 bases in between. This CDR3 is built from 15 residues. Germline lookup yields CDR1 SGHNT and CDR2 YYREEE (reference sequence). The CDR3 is CASSPTRDWANEQFF. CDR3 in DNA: TGTGCCAGCAGTCCAACAAGGGACTGGGCCAATGAGCAGTTCTTC.